Included here is one T cell receptor (beta chain) sequence, with context. Its antigen is as yet unknown. As to time point: cycle 4 day 1 (C4D1), after around six weeks of nivolumab. Each of the patients experienced relapse following autologous stem cell transplantation, and their brentuximab vedotin exposure differed. Germline V lookup: CDR1 MNHNY, CDR2 SVGAGI (reference sequence). This CDR3 contains 16 residues. Trimming shortened V by 0 bases and J by 2 bases, and 11 bases separated the two germline ends. This entry comes from a study of PD-1 blockade in classical Hodgkin lymphoma. Study-wide context: Nivolumab dosed at 3 mg/kg went to patients intravenously every 2 weeks.

Study-wide results and limits: The authors have not defined what causes the repertoire differences, possibly disease activity or prior therapy. Significantly greater TCR diversity emerged by C4D1 in CD4+ cells but not CD8+ cells.

Measured with immunoSEQ multiplex PCR; TCRdb has only the in-frame clones, and not every one. The sample holds roughly 27,000 clones; about 72% are singletons and the top ten take 3% to 4.5%. This chain links TRBV6-6 with TRBJ2-1; TRBD1 might be the D (6 bases). The clonotype was recovered from a human donor with classical Hodgkin lymphoma. Specimen: peripheral blood mononuclear cells (PBMCs), collected before the fourth cycle of nivolumab. The CDR3 is CASSYSRQGTYNEQFF. The CDR3 DNA reads as TGTGCCAGCAGTTACTCGCGCCAGGGGACCTACAATGAGCAGTTCTTC.